Presented here are 11 T cell receptor beta chains from one specimen sequenced in a study of Graves' ophthalmopathy and Graves' hyperthyroidism. CDR3 regions of TCR beta were amplified from RNA transcripts. Following a first-round RT-PCR that used HTBI primers, a second-round multiplex PCR was carried out. TCRdb passed the multiplex PCR reads through MiXCR, listing each CDR3 protein once. The sample consists of 400,000 or so distinct CDR3 sequences, 15% to 17% of them appearing once. The sequencing sample was made of peripheral blood. All receptors derive from a woman younger than 30 with stable Graves' hyperthyroidism.

This clonotype was counted at least ten times. The chain combines TRBV6-2 or TRBV6-3 with TRBJ1-5; maybe TRBD1 (5 bases). The CDR3 has 16 amino acids. Trimming removed 2 bases from V and 3 bases from J, with 14 bases in between. CDR1 and CDR2 from the germline V gene are MNHEY and SVGEGT. This CDR3 reads CASSYRQGSFNQPQHF. As DNA, the CDR3 is TGTGCCAGCAGTTACAGGCAGGGTAGTTTCAATCAGCCCCAGCATTTT.

This clonotype was detected ten times or more. The rearrangement uses TRBV11-2 and TRBJ2-2; possible D gene TRBD2, 5 bases. V was clipped by 4 bases and J by 7 bases, with 10 bases between them. Germline CDR1 reads SGHAT; CDR2 reads FQNNGV. The CDR3 has 13 residues. Here the CDR3 DNA reads TGTGCCAGCAGCTCGGACTTCTACGGGGAGCTGTTTTTT. It codes for CASSSDFYGELFF.

The genes are TRBV20-1 and TRBJ1-2; perhaps TRBD1 as D (5 bases). The CDR3 spans 14 residues. The germline V and J ends were trimmed by 5 bases and 3 bases, with 16 bases remaining between them. Germline V gene sequence: CDR1 DFQATT, CDR2 SNEGSKA (reference sequence). CDR3 loop: CSAPLGRGDYGYTF. CDR3 DNA: TGCAGTGCTCCCCTGGGGAGGGGCGACTATGGCTACACCTTC.

This clonotype occurred many times. The gene calls are TRBV7-9 and TRBJ1-1; D gene uncertain. The CDR3 is made up of 15 amino acids. Trimming removed 6 bases at V and 6 bases at J, with 20 bases between. Germline assignment: CDR1 SEHNR and CDR2 FQNEAQ (reference sequence). The CDR3 DNA reads TGTGCCAGCAGGCTGTCGGGAGGGTCGATGGCTGAAGCTTTCTTT. Amino acid sequence: CASRLSGGSMAEAFF.

The chain couples TRBV12-3 or TRBV12-4 to TRBJ2-5, with D perhaps TRBD2 (5 bases). V was shortened by 5 bases and J by 1 base, with 11 bases between the two germline ends. CDR3 length: 14 amino acids. The CDR3 nucleotides read TGTGCCAGCAGTCCCATAGCGACCCAAGAGACCCAGTACTTC. It specifies CASSPIATQETQYF.

V is TRBV19 and J is TRBJ1-5, with no clear D. Germline assignment: CDR1 LNHDA and CDR2 SQIVND (reference sequence). Trimming left V 7 bases short and J 6 bases short, with 13 bases between. The CDR3 totals 13 residues. Here the CDR3 DNA reads TGTGCCAGTACCCCCCGGGGAACTCAGCCCCAGCATTTT. Its protein product is CASTPRGTQPQHF.

This clonotype was seen ten or more times. A read error may produce the germline difference seen at one junction end. The chain links TRBV6-1 to TRBJ1-5; D remains unclear. The CDR3 sequence is 13 residues long. Germline V lookup: CDR1 MNHNS, CDR2 SASEGT. The CDR3 region has the DNA TGTGCCAGCAGAGAAGAGTGGGGACAGCCCCAGCATTTT. This sequence encodes CASREEWGQPQHF.

The rearrangement joins TRBV5-1 to TRBJ2-3; 8 bases fit TRBD2. The V gene end was trimmed by 0 bases and the J gene end by 2 bases; junction bases not matched to a gene: 11. Germline CDR1 and CDR2: SGHRS and YFSETQ. This CDR3 is built from 18 residues. As DNA, the CDR3 is TGCGCCAGCAGCTTGGAGGGCGGGGGGCCATCAGACACAGATACGCAGTATTTT. Translation: CASSLEGGGPSDTDTQYF.

This clonotype was recorded at least ten times. The chain has TRBV20-1 and TRBJ2-5, with no clear D. The germline gives CDR1 DFQATT, CDR2 SNEGSKA (reference sequence). The V and J ends lost 2 bases and 1 base respectively, with 14 bases between them. The CDR3 length is 15 residues. CDR3 in amino acids: CSARPRLPFQETQYF. CDR3 in DNA: TGCAGTGCTAGACCTCGACTGCCCTTCCAAGAGACCCAGTACTTC.

The CDR3 here is CASSPGTSGRALYEQYF. Here the CDR3 DNA reads TGTGCCAGCAGTCCGGGGACTAGCGGGAGGGCCCTCTACGAGCAGTACTTC. This chain uses TRBV28 with TRBJ2-7, with 16 bases that match TRBD2. Germline V CDR1 and CDR2: MDHEN, SYDVKM. The CDR3 length is 17 residues. Losses at the gene ends were 5 bases for V and 3 bases for J; bases not matched to a gene: 7.

In its sample, this clonotype was seen many times. The rearrangement uses TRBV5-1 and TRBJ2-2; D perhaps matches TRBD2 (5 bases). Germline CDR1 reads SGHRS; CDR2 reads YFSETQ. The CDR3 loop spans 13 amino acids. Trimming removed 6 bases from V and 7 bases from J, with 13 bases in between. The CDR3 here is CASTLGGSGELFF. The CDR3 DNA reads as TGCGCCAGCACCTTAGGAGGCAGCGGGGAGCTGTTTTTT.